This passage covers 25 T cell receptor beta chains from one sample sequenced in a study of graft-versus-host responses after intestinal transplantation. Responders labeled with CFSE (approximately 200,000) were plated with approximately 200,000 irradiated, violet-dye-labeled stimulators. Sequenced by immunoSEQ multiplex PCR; TCRdb stores in-frame clones only, minus some. The sample consists of under 9,500 clones, roughly a third of them appearing once. Here the sequenced sample was alloreactive CD8+ T cells from a mixed lymphocyte reaction culture, taken before transplantation. Subset in this sample: CFSE-low proliferating T cells sorted from approximately 6-day pre-transplant mixed lymphocyte reaction (GvH or HvG direction). The source of these receptors is a human patient who was an organ donor for intestinal transplantation.

The chain links TRBV4-1 to TRBJ2-5; TRBD1 is a possible D gene (6 bases). Germline lookup yields CDR1 MGHRA and CDR2 YSYEKL. This CDR3 contains 19 residues. Trimming removed 0 bases at V and 0 bases at J, with 20 bases between. The DNA of the CDR3 is TGCGCCAGCAGCCAAGAGAGGCAGGGGCGTAAATCGTACCAAGAGACCCAGTACTTC. This encodes CASSQERQGRKSYQETQYF.

This sequence joins TRBV15 and TRBJ1-5; D is ambiguous. The CDR3 runs 18 residues. V lost 0 bases and J lost 2, with 17 bases in between. Germline CDR1 and CDR2: LNHNV and YYDKDF (reference sequence). CDR3: CATSRDLGGVGGNQPQHF. Here the CDR3 DNA reads TGTGCCACCAGCAGAGATCTCGGCGGGGTCGGGGGCAATCAGCCCCAGCATTTT.

The V call is TRBV5-1, the J call TRBJ2-7; 7 bases align to TRBD2. With 6 bases clipped from V and 3 bases from J, the junction kept 9 bases outside the gene matches. This CDR3 region has 14 residues. The germline gives CDR1 SGHRS, CDR2 YFSETQ. CDR3 loop: CASTLIWGGYEQYF. The CDR3 DNA reads TGCGCCAGCACCCTGATCTGGGGGGGCTACGAGCAGTACTTC.

There are a few counts of this clone. The chain uses TRBV7-8 and TRBJ2-1; TRBD1 matches 8 bases. This CDR3 comprises 15 residues. J lost 3 bases, V lost 3 bases, and 4 bases had no gene match. The germline CDR1 and CDR2 sequences are SGHVS and FQNEAQ. CDR3 sequence: CASSFYRGNYNEQFF. CDR3 nucleotides: TGTGCCAGCAGCTTTTACAGGGGGAACTACAATGAGCAGTTCTTC.

This clone appeared a few times. The genes are TRBV30 and TRBJ2-2; 10 nucleotides align to TRBD2. The CDR3 is 15 residues long. The germline CDR1 and CDR2 sequences are GTSNPN and SVGIG (reference sequence). J was trimmed by 6 bases and V by 5 bases; bases with no gene match: 9. DNA of the CDR3: TGTGCCTGGGGGGCACTAGCGGGATACTCCGGGGAGCTGTTTTTT. It codes for CAWGALAGYSGELFF.

V is TRBV7-7 and J is TRBJ2-7; D possibly corresponds to TRBD2 (5 bases). The CDR3 loop spans 15 amino acids. Trimming stripped 6 bases from V and 0 bases from J, with 15 bases between. Per germline, CDR1 SSHAT and CDR2 FNYEAQ (reference sequence). The CDR3 reads CASSLFYGGSYEQYF. The CDR3 DNA is TGTGCCAGCAGTTTGTTCTACGGAGGCTCCTACGAGCAGTACTTC.

In its sample, this clone was seen a few times. As DNA, the CDR3 is TGTGCCAGCAGTTACCGCCCCGGAGGAGACGAGCAGTACTTC. Translated: CASSYRPGGDEQYF. The chain couples TRBV6-6 to TRBJ2-7; a weak D match, TRBD2 (5 bases). This CDR3 has 14 residues. CDR1 MNHNY and CDR2 SVGAGI come from the germline V gene (reference sequence). The V end lost 2 bases, the J end lost 5 bases, and 13 bases lay between the germline ends.

The chain uses TRBV10-1 and TRBJ2-7; perhaps TRBD1 as D (5 bases). The length of the CDR3 is 17 residues. Trimming stripped 0 bases from V and 2 bases from J, with 17 bases between. Per the germline V gene, CDR1 is WNHNN and CDR2 is SYGVQD (reference sequence). In DNA, the CDR3 is TGCGCCAGCAGTGAGTCGCGGTTGGGGCAGGAGACCTACGAGCAGTACTTC. This translates into CASSESRLGQETYEQYF.

In regard to this clone: Possible read error: a much larger clone is one base away. This chain connects TRBV4-2 to TRBJ2-7; D is unresolved. Germline CDR1 is LGHNA and CDR2 is YNFKEQ. The CDR3 extends over 13 amino acids. Trimming stripped 4 bases from V and 3 bases from J, with 10 bases between. The CDR3 nucleotides read TGTGCCAGCAGCCGAACTGAAAGCTACGAGCAGTACTTC. Its translation is CASSRTESYEQYF.

Only a few counts were recorded for this clone. This chain links TRBV7-6 with TRBJ2-2, with a possible D match to TRBD2 (5 bases). Germline lookup yields CDR1 SGHVS and CDR2 FNYEAQ. This CDR3 has 17 residues. V lost 4 bases and J 1 base, leaving 16 bases between the germline ends. The CDR3 nucleotides are TGTGCCAGCAGCTCCTGTTGTAGCGAGAAGAACACCGGGGAGCTGTTTTTT. This codes for CASSSCCSEKNTGELFF.

The chain joins TRBV5-1 to TRBJ2-7, with D maybe TRBD2 (6 bases). In germline, CDR1 is SGHRS, CDR2 YFSETQ. Deletions cut 4 bases from V and 3 bases from J, with 38 bases between. The CDR3 sequence is 22 residues long. The CDR3 loop is CASSVGGAFQPDHRRGFYEQYF. The CDR3 bases are TGCGCCAGCAGCGTGGGAGGAGCGTTCCAACCCGACCACCGGAGGGGTTTCTACGAGCAGTACTTC.

This clone is termed medium-sized. V is TRBV11-2 and J is TRBJ1-1; perhaps TRBD1 as D (5 bases). The CDR3 spans 16 residues. V dropped 5 bases and J dropped 5 bases, with 21 bases sitting between them. Germline CDR1 SGHAT, CDR2 FQNNGV. In DNA form, the CDR3 reads TGTGCCAGCAGCCCGCGGGACCAAGCGCCGGGGACTGAAGCTTTCTTT. Its translation is CASSPRDQAPGTEAFF.

The V and J genes are TRBV15 and TRBJ1-5; D possibly corresponds to TRBD1 (5 bases). V was trimmed by 0 bases and J by 9 bases, leaving 9 bases between them. Germline values: CDR1 LNHNV, CDR2 YYDKDF (reference sequence). This CDR3 region has 13 residues. The CDR3 DNA sequence: TGTGCCACCAGCAGAGATCCAGGGCGGCCCCAGCATTTT. Translation: CATSRDPGRPQHF.

The chain joins TRBV7-9 to TRBJ1-1, with D perhaps matching TRBD1 (6 bases). The V end lost 5 bases, the J end lost 1 base, and 14 bases lay between the germline ends. This CDR3 is 15 amino acids long. Germline V gene lookup returns CDR1 SEHNR and CDR2 FQNEAQ (reference sequence). CDR3 nucleotides: TGTGCCAGCAGCCGCAACGCACAGGGGAACACTGAAGCTTTCTTT. Amino acids: CASSRNAQGNTEAFF.

The V gene is TRBV5-4, the J gene TRBJ2-3, with a possible D match to TRBD2 (5 bases). The V end was cut by 4 bases, the J end by 3 bases, with 9 bases between. Germline values: CDR1 SGHNT, CDR2 YYREEE (reference sequence). This CDR3 is 13 amino acids long. The CDR3 DNA reads as TGTGCCAGCAGCAGACTATGGACAGATACGCAGTATTTT. Protein sequence: CASSRLWTDTQYF.

This clone was detected a few times. The gene calls are TRBV4-1 and TRBJ1-2, with D tentatively TRBD1 (6 bases). CDR3 length equals 15 residues. Germline CDR1 is MGHRA and CDR2 is YSYEKL. V was pared by 3 bases and J by 2 bases, with 13 bases between. The CDR3 sequence: CASSHRTQGNYGYTF. CDR3 sequence (DNA): TGCGCCAGCAGCCATCGTACCCAGGGGAACTATGGCTACACCTTC.

The chain uses TRBV9 and TRBJ1-2; 9 bases align to TRBD1. J gave up 5 bases and V 0 bases, and 20 bases lay outside the gene matches. Germline V CDR1 and CDR2: SGDLS, YYNGEE. The CDR3 sequence is 20 residues long. CDR3 sequence: CASSVGLSWLRQGVWYGYTF. CDR3 coding DNA: TGTGCCAGCAGCGTAGGACTCTCTTGGCTCAGACAGGGGGTTTGGTATGGCTACACCTTC.

On this clone itself: With a far larger clone one base away, a read error is the likely cause. CDR3: CASSQVESGSHEQYF. The CDR3 nucleotides are TGTGCCAGCAGCCAAGTAGAAAGCGGGAGCCACGAGCAGTACTTC. The chain employs TRBV4-2 and TRBJ2-7; 8 positions agree with TRBD2. Trimming cost V 1 base and J 5 bases; bases outside gene matches: 7. The CDR3 has 15 residues. Germline CDR1 is LGHNA and CDR2 is YNFKEQ.

This clone was counted only a few times. The chain links TRBV13 to TRBJ2-1, with D possibly being TRBD2 (6 bases). Germline CDR1 and CDR2: PRHDT and FYEKMQ (reference sequence). There are 16 residues in the CDR3. V shed 5 bases and J shed 8 bases, with 22 bases lying between them. CDR3 loop: CASSQAAGGWVDEQFF. The CDR3 nucleotides read TGTGCCAGCAGCCAAGCAGCTGGGGGGTGGGTTGATGAGCAGTTCTTC.

The chain is built from TRBV5-1 and TRBJ2-3, with 9 bases lining up with TRBD2. Germline V gene data show CDR1 as SGHRS and CDR2 as YFSETQ. Trimming cost V 6 bases and J 5 bases; bases outside gene matches: 1. There are 12 residues in the CDR3. Here the CDR3 DNA reads TGCGCCAGCACAGCGGGGGGAGATACGCAGTATTTT. Translation gives CASTAGGDTQYF.

CDR3 sequence reads: CAISAALGGQETQYF. The CDR3, as DNA: TGTGCCATCAGTGCTGCACTAGGAGGCCAAGAGACCCAGTACTTC. The gene calls are TRBV10-3 and TRBJ2-5; D is perhaps TRBD2 (5 bases). Trimming shortened V by 4 bases and J by 1 base, and 13 bases separated the two germline ends. Germline lookup yields CDR1 ENHRY and CDR2 SYGVKD. The CDR3 has 15 amino acids.

This chain joins TRBV28 and TRBJ2-3; 8 bases map to TRBD1. The V gene end was trimmed by 5 bases and the J gene end by 1 base; junction bases not matched to a gene: 5. The CDR3 is 15 residues long. Looked up from germline, CDR1 is MDHEN and CDR2 is SYDVKM. The CDR3 DNA sequence: TGTGCCAGCAGTACCCGGGACAGGCGCACAGATACGCAGTATTTT. It translates to CASSTRDRRTDTQYF. The full variable domain, in which reference TRBV28 and TRBJ2-3 provide the parts outside the CDR3, is DVKVTQSSRYLVKRTGEKVFLECVQDMDHENMFWYRQDPGLGLRLIYFSYDVKMKEKGDIPEGYSVSREKKERFSLILESASTNQTSMYLCASSTRDRRTDTQYFGPGTRLTVL.

There are a few counts of this clone. This chain uses TRBV19 with TRBJ2-7, with 7 bases that match TRBD1. CDR3 size: 14 residues. CDR1 is LNHDA and CDR2 is SQIVND in the germline V gene (reference sequence). Trimming removed 1 base from V and 0 bases from J; junction bases left unmatched: 0. Here the CDR3 reads CASSIGTGSYEQYF. DNA of the CDR3: TGTGCCAGTAGTATAGGGACAGGCTCCTACGAGCAGTACTTC.

This chain links TRBV14 with TRBJ1-1, with D possibly being TRBD1 (6 bases). Trimming left V 3 bases short and J 1 base short, with 18 bases between. The CDR3 runs 17 residues. Germline lookup yields CDR1 SGHDN and CDR2 FVKESK. CDR3 bases: TGTGCCAGCAGCCATAGGGGGATGGACAGCAAGAACACTGAAGCTTTCTTT. Encoded protein: CASSHRGMDSKNTEAFF.

The chain is built from TRBV2 and TRBJ2-3; D is perhaps TRBD2 (6 bases). The length of the CDR3 is 15 residues. The V gene lost 3 bases and the J gene lost 1 base, with 11 bases spanning the gap. The germline gives CDR1 SNHLY, CDR2 FYNNEI. The CDR3 region is CASSEGGTRTDTQYF. CDR3 nucleotides: TGTGCCAGCAGTGAGGGCGGGACCCGCACAGATACGCAGTATTTT.